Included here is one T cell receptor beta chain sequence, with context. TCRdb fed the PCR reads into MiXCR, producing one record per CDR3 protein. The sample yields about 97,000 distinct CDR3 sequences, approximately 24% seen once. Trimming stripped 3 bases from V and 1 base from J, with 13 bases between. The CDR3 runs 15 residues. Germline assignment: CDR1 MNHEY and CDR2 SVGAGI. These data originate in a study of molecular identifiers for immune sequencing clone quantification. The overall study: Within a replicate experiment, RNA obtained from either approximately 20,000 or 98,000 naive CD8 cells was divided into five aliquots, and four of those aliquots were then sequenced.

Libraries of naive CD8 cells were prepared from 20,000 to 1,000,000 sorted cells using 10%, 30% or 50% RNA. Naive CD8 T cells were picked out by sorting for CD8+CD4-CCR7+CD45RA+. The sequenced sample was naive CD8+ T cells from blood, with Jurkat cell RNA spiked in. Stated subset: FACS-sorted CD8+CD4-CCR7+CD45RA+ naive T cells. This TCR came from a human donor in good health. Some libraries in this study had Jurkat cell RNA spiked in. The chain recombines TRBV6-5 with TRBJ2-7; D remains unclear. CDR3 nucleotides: TGTGCCAGCAGTTATGGACCCAGCAGGTCCTACGAGCAGTACTTC. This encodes CASSYGPSRSYEQYF.